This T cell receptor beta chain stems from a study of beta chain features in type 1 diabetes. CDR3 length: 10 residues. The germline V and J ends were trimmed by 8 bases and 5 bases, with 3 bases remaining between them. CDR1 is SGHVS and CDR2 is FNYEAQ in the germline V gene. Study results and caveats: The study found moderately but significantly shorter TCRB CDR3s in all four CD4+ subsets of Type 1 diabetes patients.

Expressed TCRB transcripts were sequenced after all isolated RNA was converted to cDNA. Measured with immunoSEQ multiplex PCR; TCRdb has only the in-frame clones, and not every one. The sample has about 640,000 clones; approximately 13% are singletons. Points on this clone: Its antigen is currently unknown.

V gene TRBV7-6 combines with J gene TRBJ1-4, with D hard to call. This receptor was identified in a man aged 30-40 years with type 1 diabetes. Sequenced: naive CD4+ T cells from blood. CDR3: CASGNEKLFF. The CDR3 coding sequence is TGTGCCAGCGGAAATGAAAAACTGTTTTTT. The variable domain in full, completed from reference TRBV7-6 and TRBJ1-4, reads GAGVSQSPRYKVTKRGQDVALRCDPISGHVSLYWYRQALGQGPEFLTYFNYEAQQDKSGLPNDRFSAERPEGSISTLTIQRTEQRDSAMYRCASGNEKLFFGSGTQLSVL.